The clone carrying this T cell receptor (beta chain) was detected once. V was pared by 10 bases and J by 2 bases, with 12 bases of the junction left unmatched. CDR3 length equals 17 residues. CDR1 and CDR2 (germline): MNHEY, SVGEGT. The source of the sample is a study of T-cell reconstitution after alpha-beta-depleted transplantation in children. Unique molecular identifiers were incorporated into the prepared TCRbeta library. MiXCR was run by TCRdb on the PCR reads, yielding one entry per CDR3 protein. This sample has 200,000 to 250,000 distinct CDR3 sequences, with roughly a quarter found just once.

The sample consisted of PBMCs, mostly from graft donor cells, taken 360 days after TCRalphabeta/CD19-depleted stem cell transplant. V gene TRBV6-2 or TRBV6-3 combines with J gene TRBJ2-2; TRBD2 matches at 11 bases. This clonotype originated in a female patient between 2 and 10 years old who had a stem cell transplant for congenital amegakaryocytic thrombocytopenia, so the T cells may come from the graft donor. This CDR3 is CATLNAGTSGNTGELFF. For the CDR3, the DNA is TGTGCCACCTTAAACGCCGGGACTAGCGGTAACACCGGGGAGCTGTTTTTT.